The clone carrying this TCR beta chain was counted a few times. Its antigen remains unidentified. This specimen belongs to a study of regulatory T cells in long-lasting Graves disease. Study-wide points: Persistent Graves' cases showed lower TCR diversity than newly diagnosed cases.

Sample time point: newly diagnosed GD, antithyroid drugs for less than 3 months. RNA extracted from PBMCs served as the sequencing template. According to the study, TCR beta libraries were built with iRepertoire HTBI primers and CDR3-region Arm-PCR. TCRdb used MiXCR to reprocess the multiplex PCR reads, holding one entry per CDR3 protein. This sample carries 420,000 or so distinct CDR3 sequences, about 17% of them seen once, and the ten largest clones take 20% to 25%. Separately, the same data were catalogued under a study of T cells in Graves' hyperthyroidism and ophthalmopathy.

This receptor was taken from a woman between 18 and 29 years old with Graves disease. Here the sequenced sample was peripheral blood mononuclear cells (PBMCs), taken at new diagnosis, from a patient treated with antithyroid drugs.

The DNA for the CDR3 is TGTGCCAGCAGCCTCCCACCCCGGAACACTGAAGCTTTCTTT. This gives the protein CASSLPPRNTEAFF. The rearrangement links TRBV7-6 to TRBJ1-1; D is unresolved. Germline values: CDR1 SGHVS, CDR2 FNYEAQ. Trimming left V 5 bases short and J 1 base short, with 11 bases between. The CDR3 runs 14 residues.